This TCR beta chain was documented in a study of CD8 T cells in ankylosing spondylitis. Whole-study results and caveats: Among TCR beta sequences, a motif of eight highly homologous variants appeared characteristic of ankylosing spondylitis blood. Enrichment of disease-linked clones was reportedly significant in matched ankylosing spondylitis synovial fluid.

This clonotype has at least ten counts. Its target is unknown. In TCRdb, the 5' RACE reads were re-called with MiXCR into one record per CDR3 protein. The sample has some 240,000 distinct CDR3 sequences, 8.6% seen once. Trimming shortened V by 5 bases and J by 0 bases, and 13 bases separated the two germline ends. The CDR3 sequence is 16 residues long. CDR1 is SGHTA and CDR2 is FQGTGA in the germline V gene. This clonotype originated in a male donor with ankylosing spondylitis or in good health (not recorded which). This chain links TRBV7-3 with TRBJ2-2; no firm D call. Sequencing input: blood, either unsorted or a sorted T cell fraction (not recorded which). DNA of the CDR3: TGTGCCAGCAGCATATTAGGTGGGACGAACACCGGGGAGCTGTTTTTT. Translation: CASSILGGTNTGELFF.